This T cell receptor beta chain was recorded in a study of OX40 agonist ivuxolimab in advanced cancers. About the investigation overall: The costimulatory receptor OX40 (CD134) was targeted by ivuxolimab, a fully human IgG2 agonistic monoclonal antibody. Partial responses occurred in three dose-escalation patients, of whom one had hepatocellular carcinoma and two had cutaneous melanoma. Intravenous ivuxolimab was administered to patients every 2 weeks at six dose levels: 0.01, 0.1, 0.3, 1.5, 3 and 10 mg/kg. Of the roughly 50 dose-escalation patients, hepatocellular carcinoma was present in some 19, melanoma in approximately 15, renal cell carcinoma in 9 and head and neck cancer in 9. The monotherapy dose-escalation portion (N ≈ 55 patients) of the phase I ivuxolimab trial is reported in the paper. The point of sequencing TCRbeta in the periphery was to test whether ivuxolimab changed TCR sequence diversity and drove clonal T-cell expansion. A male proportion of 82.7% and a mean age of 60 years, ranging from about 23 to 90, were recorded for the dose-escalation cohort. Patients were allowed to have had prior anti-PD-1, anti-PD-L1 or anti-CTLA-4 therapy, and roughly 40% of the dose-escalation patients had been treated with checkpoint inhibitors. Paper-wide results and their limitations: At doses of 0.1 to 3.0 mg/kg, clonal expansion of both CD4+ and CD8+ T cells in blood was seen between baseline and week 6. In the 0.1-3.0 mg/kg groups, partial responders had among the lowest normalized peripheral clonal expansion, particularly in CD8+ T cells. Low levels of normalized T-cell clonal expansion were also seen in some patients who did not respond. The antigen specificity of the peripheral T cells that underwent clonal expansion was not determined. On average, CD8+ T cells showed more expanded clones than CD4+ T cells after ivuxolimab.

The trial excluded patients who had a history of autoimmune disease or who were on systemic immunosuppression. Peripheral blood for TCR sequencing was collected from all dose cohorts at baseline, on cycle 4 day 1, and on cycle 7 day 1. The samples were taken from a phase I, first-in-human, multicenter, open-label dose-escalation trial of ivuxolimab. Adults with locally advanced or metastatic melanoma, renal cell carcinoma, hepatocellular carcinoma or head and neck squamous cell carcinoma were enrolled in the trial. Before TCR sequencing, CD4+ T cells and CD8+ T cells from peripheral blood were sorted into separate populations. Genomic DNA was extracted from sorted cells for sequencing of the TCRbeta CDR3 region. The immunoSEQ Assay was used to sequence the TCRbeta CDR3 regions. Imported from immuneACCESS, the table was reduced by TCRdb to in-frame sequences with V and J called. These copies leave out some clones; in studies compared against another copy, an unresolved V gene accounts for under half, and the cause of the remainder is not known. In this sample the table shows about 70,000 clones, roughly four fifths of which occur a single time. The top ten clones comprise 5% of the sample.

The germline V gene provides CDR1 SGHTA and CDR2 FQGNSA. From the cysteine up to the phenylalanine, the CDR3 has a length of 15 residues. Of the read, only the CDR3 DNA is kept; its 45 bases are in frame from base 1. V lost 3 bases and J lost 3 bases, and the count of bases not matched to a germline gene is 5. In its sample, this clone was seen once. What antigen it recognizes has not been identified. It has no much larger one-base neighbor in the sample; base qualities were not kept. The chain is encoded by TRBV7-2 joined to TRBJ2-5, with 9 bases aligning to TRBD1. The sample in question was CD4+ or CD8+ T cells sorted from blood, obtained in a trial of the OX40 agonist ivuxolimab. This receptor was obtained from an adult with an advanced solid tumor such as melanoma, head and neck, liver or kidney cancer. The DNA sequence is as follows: TGTGCCAGCAGCTTGTATTGGACAGGGGAAGAGACCCAGTACTTC. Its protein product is CASSLYWTGEETQYF.